The clone carrying this TCR beta chain occurred a few times. This sample was included in a study of blood T cell repertoires in COVID-19. Whole-study context: T cells, B-cell-depleted T cells, or PBMCs provided the cDNA or gDNA that served as material.

Sequenced by immunoSEQ multiplex PCR; TCRdb stores in-frame clones only, minus some. The sample includes about 250,000 clones, 88% of them seen just once. The clonotype was recovered from a man older than 75 with acute or convalescent COVID-19. Sequencing was done on a sample of peripheral blood.

This chain's CDR3 is CASSQDRTESSYNSPLHF. CDR3 nucleotides: TGTGCCAGCAGCCAAGACAGGACTGAGAGCTCCTATAATTCACCCCTCCACTTT. This sequence joins TRBV4-2 and TRBJ1-6, with no clear D. The CDR3 extends over 18 amino acids. The germline V gene has CDR1 LGHNA and CDR2 YNFKEQ. Trimming took 0 bases from V and 0 from J, leaving 12 bases between them.